Listed below are T cell receptor beta chains from one sample, sequenced in a study of response to subunit inactivated influenza vaccine. Each CDR3 protein gets one entry after TCRdb re-called the RT-PCR reads with MiXCR. Of around 160,000 distinct CDR3 sequences in the sample, about 11% were seen once. This specimen was non-naive T cells sorted from PBMCs, taken roughly 46 days after vaccination. The receptors were gathered from a man in his fifties or sixties who received an inactivated influenza vaccine. Each CDR3 is given with its conserved first and last residue. D genes are given only for firm matches. A clone size is listed for some rows: how often the clone was seen (once, few, many), or a class if it is expanded.

>many|NA|TRBV12-3/TRBV12-4|TRBJ2-7
CASSLAEKSYEQYF
TGTGCCAGCAGTTTAGCTGAGAAATCCTACGAGCAGTACTTC
>few|TRBD2|TRBV30|TRBJ2-3
CAWSPERGTAGTQYF
TGTGCCTGGAGTCCGGAGCGGGGGACCGCCGGTACGCAGTATTTT
>NA|TRBD2|TRBV27|TRBJ2-2
CASSLWLAGGPYGELFF
TGTGCCAGCAGTTTATGGCTAGCGGGGGGGCCGTACGGGGAGCTGTTTTTT
>NA|NA|TRBV18|TRBJ2-2
CASSVLTGELFF
TGTGCCAGCTCCGTCCTCACCGGGGAGCTGTTTTTT
>NA|NA|TRBV20-1|TRBJ2-3
CSASPRAGTDTQYF
TGCAGTGCTAGCCCCCGGGCTGGGACAGATACGCAGTATTTT
>many|TRBD1|TRBV5-5|TRBJ2-1
CASSLGGGVGEQFF
TGTGCCAGCAGCTTGGGAGGGGGCGTTGGTGAGCAGTTCTTC
>few|NA|TRBV4-1|TRBJ2-7
CASSQVQGYEQYF
TGCGCCAGCAGCCAAGTACAGGGCTACGAGCAGTACTTC
>few|NA|TRBV3-1|TRBJ1-1
CASSRTGLRTEAFF
TGTGCCAGCAGCCGTACAGGGTTGCGCACTGAAGCTTTCTTT
>NA|NA|TRBV7-2|TRBJ2-7
CASSLETGHHEQYF
TGTGCCAGCAGCTTAGAGACGGGCCACCACGAGCAGTACTTC
>NA|NA|TRBV29-1|TRBJ1-5
CSVVWTDPNQPQHF
TGCAGCGTTGTATGGACGGATCCCAATCAGCCCCAGCATTTT
>many|TRBD1|TRBV5-6|TRBJ1-2
CASSRSTGDTYGYTF
TGTGCCAGCAGTCGATCTACAGGGGACACTTACGGCTACACCTTC
>NA|TRBD2|TRBV20-1|TRBJ2-7
CSAPASGRLRNEQYF
TGCAGTGCTCCCGCGAGCGGGAGACTAAGGAACGAGCAGTACTTC
>many|NA|TRBV5-1|TRBJ2-1
CASSLGDNEQFF
TGCGCCAGCAGCTTGGGAGACAATGAGCAGTTCTTC
>few|NA|TRBV4-3|TRBJ2-3
CASSSAGTDTQYF
TGCGCCAGCAGCTCCGCGGGGACAGATACGCAGTATTTT
>many|NA|TRBV5-5|TRBJ1-2
CASSLAEVYGYTF
TGTGCCAGCAGCTTGGCCGAGGTTTATGGCTACACCTTC
>NA|NA|TRBV28|TRBJ2-7
CASSLVAGLAYEQYF
TGTGCCAGCAGTTTAGTGGCGGGGCTCGCCTACGAGCAGTACTTC
>few|TRBD1|TRBV5-1|TRBJ2-1
CASSFGQGEQFF
TGCGCCAGCAGCTTCGGACAGGGTGAGCAGTTCTTC
>NA|NA|TRBV12-3/TRBV12-4|TRBJ1-6
CASKPSGDNSPLHF
TGTGCCAGCAAACCGTCGGGGGACAACTCACCCCTCCACTTT
>few|TRBD2|TRBV6-5|TRBJ2-3
CASTSLGEGGDTQYF
TGTGCCAGCACTTCCCTCGGGGAGGGCGGAGATACGCAGTATTTT
>many|NA|TRBV20-1|TRBJ2-5
CSARASQGHWYF
TGCAGTGCTAGAGCATCACAGGGACACTGGTACTTC
>many|TRBD1|TRBV3-1|TRBJ2-3
CASSPGTGTDTQYF
TGTGCCAGCAGCCCGGGGACAGGCACAGATACGCAGTATTTT
>NA|TRBD2|TRBV6-4|TRBJ2-3
CASSDSNSGRHTDTQYF
TGTGCCAGCAGTGACTCGAATAGCGGGAGACACACAGATACGCAGTATTTT
>few|TRBD1|TRBV20-1|TRBJ2-1
CSARQGATYNEQFF
TGCAGTGCTAGGCAGGGGGCTACCTACAATGAGCAGTTCTTC
>few|TRBD1|TRBV4-3|TRBJ2-7
CASSPGQGSNEQYF
TGCGCCAGCAGCCCGGGACAGGGTAGTAACGAGCAGTACTTC
>NA|NA|TRBV10-1|TRBJ2-1
CASSRGGEQFF
TGCGCCAGCAGTCGGGGTGGTGAGCAGTTCTTC
>few|TRBD1|TRBV6-1|TRBJ2-3
CASRTEQGVNTDTQYF
TGTGCCAGCAGGACCGAACAGGGGGTCAACACAGATACGCAGTATTTT
>few|NA|TRBV20-1|TRBJ2-3
CSASIYSTDTQYF
TGCAGTGCCAGTATCTACTCCACAGATACGCAGTATTTT
>many|NA|TRBV27|TRBJ2-4
CASRGPYRAGAKNIQYF
TGTGCCAGCAGAGGACCCTACAGGGCCGGGGCCAAAAACATTCAGTACTTC
>NA|TRBD2|TRBV5-4|TRBJ2-3
CASSLGTSVDTQYF
TGTGCCAGCAGCCTCGGGACTAGCGTTGATACGCAGTATTTT
>NA|NA|TRBV12-3/TRBV12-4|TRBJ1-1
CASSLAGAMGLGTEAFF
TGTGCCAGCAGTTTAGCAGGGGCGATGGGCTTAGGCACTGAAGCTTTCTTT
>few|NA|TRBV6-1|TRBJ2-1
CASAGYNEQFF
TGTGCCAGCGCGGGGTACAATGAGCAGTTCTTC
>few|NA|TRBV20-1|TRBJ2-5
CSARPFGNQETQYF
TGCAGTGCTAGGCCTTTTGGGAATCAAGAGACCCAGTACTTC
>NA|NA|TRBV12-3/TRBV12-4|TRBJ2-7
CASSPPGSYEQYF
TGTGCCAGCAGTCCTCCGGGCAGCTACGAGCAGTACTTC
>NA|NA|TRBV5-6|TRBJ2-1
CASSVRQGPSSEQFF
TGTGCCAGTTCGGTACGGCAGGGGCCCTCAAGTGAGCAGTTCTTC
>NA|NA|TRBV2|TRBJ2-1
CASSVSGPNNEQFF
TGTGCCAGCAGTGTGTCGGGGCCGAACAATGAGCAGTTCTTC